Listed below are T cell receptor beta chains from one sample, sequenced in a study of Ad26.COV2.S vaccination and SARS-CoV-2 variants. TCRdb keeps only in-frame clones here, not all; method: immunoSEQ multiplex PCR. The sample includes 400,000 to 500,000 clones, roughly 89% of them seen just once. The starting material was peripheral blood, obtained in a trial of Ad26.COV2.S vaccine versus placebo. Receptors were obtained from a person between 18 and 65 years old who received the Ad26.COV2.S COVID-19 vaccine or a placebo. The CDR3 runs from the conserved cysteine through the conserved F or W. The D gene is left open where the match is weak. The size entry is marked missing in some rows and otherwise reads once, few, many or a size class.

length | J | size | D | V | DNA | CDR3
13 | TRBJ1-1 | NA | NA | TRBV7-9 | TGTGCCAGCAGCTTATCAGGGAGGGCTGAAGCTTTCTTT | CASSLSGRAEAFF
13 | TRBJ2-7 | NA | NA | TRBV7-2 | TGTGCCAGCAGTTCGTTTAGATCCTACGAGCAGTACTTC | CASSSFRSYEQYF
14 | TRBJ1-3 | NA | NA | TRBV18 | TGTGCCAGCTCACCAGAGAGTGGTGGAAACACCATATATTTT | CASSPESGGNTIYF
17 | TRBJ2-3 | NA | NA | TRBV21-1 | TGTGCTAACGACAGGGGTTCAGCGGGGGATCTCACAGATACGCAGTATTTT | CANDRGSAGDLTDTQYF
14 | TRBJ1-2 | NA | TRBD1 | TRBV4-3 | TGCGCCAGCAGCCCACAGGGGGGGAACTATGGCTACACCTTC | CASSPQGGNYGYTF
14 | TRBJ2-7 | once | NA | TRBV19 | TGTGCCAGTAGTGGACAGCGGGGCTCCTACGAGCAGTACTTC | CASSGQRGSYEQYF
14 | TRBJ1-2 | NA | NA | TRBV27 | TGTGCCAGCAGTTTATCGGGACGGGACTATGGCTACACCTTC | CASSLSGRDYGYTF
15 | TRBJ2-7 | NA | NA | TRBV28 | TGTGCCAGCAGTTCCCATCCCCTGATTCCTTACGAGCAGTACTTC | CASSSHPLIPYEQYF
15 | TRBJ2-5 | NA | TRBD2 | TRBV9 | TGTGCCAGCAGCGTAGGGACTAGCGGGGCCGAGACCCAGTACTTC | CASSVGTSGAETQYF
14 | TRBJ2-1 | NA | NA | TRBV6-2/TRBV6-3 | TGTGCCAGCAGTGACAGGCGCTCCTACAATGAGCAGTTCTTC | CASSDRRSYNEQFF
15 | TRBJ2-5 | NA | TRBD1 | TRBV5-1 | TGCGCCAGCAGCTGGGGGACAGGGAACGGGGAGACCCAGTACTTC | CASSWGTGNGETQYF
16 | TRBJ1-4 | NA | NA | TRBV5-6 | TGTGCCAGCAGCTTGGAAGAGTCAGGGAGAAATGAAAAACTGTTTTTT | CASSLEESGRNEKLFF
15 | TRBJ1-1 | NA | TRBD1 | TRBV6-2/TRBV6-3 | TGTGCCAGCAGTCCCTGGGGACAGGGATTCACTGAAGCTTTCTTT | CASSPWGQGFTEAFF
14 | TRBJ1-5 | NA | NA | TRBV9 | TGTGCCAGCAGCTTGACTGCGCAGAGTCAGCCCCAGCATTTT | CASSLTAQSQPQHF
17 | TRBJ2-1 | NA | NA | TRBV7-3 | TGTGCCAGCAGCTTAACAGGAGAATTAGGCTCCTACAATGAGCAGTTCTTC | CASSLTGELGSYNEQFF
13 | TRBJ1-3 | NA | NA | TRBV29-1 | TGCAGCGCGAGGGGACAAACTGGAAACACCATATATTTT | CSARGQTGNTIYF
13 | TRBJ1-4 | NA | NA | TRBV6-2/TRBV6-3 | TGTGCCAGCACCCCCTCGTTGGAGGAAAAACTGTTTTTT | CASTPSLEEKLFF
14 | TRBJ1-2 | NA | NA | TRBV7-2 | TGTGCCAGCAGCTTACAGGGGCTTACGGGGAGCTACACCTTC | CASSLQGLTGSYTF
14 | TRBJ2-2 | NA | NA | TRBV9 | TGTGCCAGCAGCGTAAGAGCCCTCACCGGGGAGCTGTTTTTT | CASSVRALTGELFF
13 | TRBJ2-3 | NA | NA | TRBV5-1 | TGCGCCAGCAGCTTCTGGGGTAGAGATACGCAGTATTTT | CASSFWGRDTQYF
16 | TRBJ2-6 | once | NA | TRBV5-4 | TGTGCCAGCAGCCCCCAACGGAACTCTGGGGCCAACGTCCTGACTTTC | CASSPQRNSGANVLTF
15 | TRBJ1-3 | NA | NA | TRBV10-3 | TGTGCCATCAGTGCAAAGGGGAGCTCTGGAAACACCATATATTTT | CAISAKGSSGNTIYF
15 | TRBJ2-3 | NA | TRBD2 | TRBV7-3 | TGTGCCAGCAGCCCGTCCGGGACTAGCGCTGATACGCAGTATTTT | CASSPSGTSADTQYF
12 | TRBJ2-3 | few | NA | TRBV18 | TGTGCCAGCTCACCGAGCACAGATACGCAGTATTTT | CASSPSTDTQYF
11 | TRBJ2-1 | NA | NA | TRBV20-1 | TGCAGTGCCCCCCGGGGCGATGAGCAGTTCTTC | CSAPRGDEQFF
14 | TRBJ2-2 | NA | NA | TRBV5-4 | TGTGCCAGCAGGGATTTTCCCAACACCGGGGAGCTGTTTTTT | CASRDFPNTGELFF
14 | TRBJ1-5 | NA | NA | TRBV11-2 | TGTGCCAGCAGCCGACTCGGAGGCAATCAGCCCCAGCATTTT | CASSRLGGNQPQHF
13 | TRBJ2-3 | NA | NA | TRBV11-3 | TGTGCCAGCAGCTGGGAGCGAACAGATACGCAGTATTTT | CASSWERTDTQYF
18 | TRBJ1-3 | NA | NA | TRBV4-1 | TGCGCCAGCAGCCAAGATCGCGGGGGACTACTCTGGGGAAACACCATATATTTT | CASSQDRGGLLWGNTIYF
14 | TRBJ2-5 | NA | NA | TRBV7-2 | TGTGCCAGCAGCCCCTGGGAGGCCTGGGAGACCCAGTACTTC | CASSPWEAWETQYF
13 | TRBJ2-3 | NA | NA | TRBV2 | TGTGCCAGCATGCGCGACTTCGCAGATACGCAGTATTTT | CASMRDFADTQYF
15 | TRBJ1-2 | NA | NA | TRBV29-1 | TGCAGCGTGGGGTTTGTTCAGATAGGGAGTCATGGCTACACCTTC | CSVGFVQIGSHGYTF
13 | TRBJ1-2 | NA | NA | TRBV2 | TGTGCCAGCAGTGAAAACCCAGGAACTGGCTACACCTTC | CASSENPGTGYTF
16 | TRBJ1-1 | once | NA | TRBV21-1 | NA | CASSKVALGTDTEAFF